This T cell receptor beta chain was captured by sequencing in a study of blood T cell repertoires in COVID-19. Study as a whole: The United States, Italy and Spain supplied acute and convalescent COVID-19 samples. Sample material is recorded as cDNA or gDNA derived from T cells, B-cell-depleted T cells, or PBMCs.

V gave up 11 bases and J gave up 3 bases; unmatched junction bases: 15. CDR3 length equals 15 residues. Germline V CDR1 and CDR2: ENHRY, SYGVKD. Original processing methods: Amplified reference gene primers provided the basis for estimating nucleated cell counts. The protocol was immunoSEQ multiplex PCR, while the TCRdb copy is restricted to in-frame clones and leaves out a portion. The V and J calls and clone size are taken from that table; D and trimming were inferred from the DNA. The repertoire holds tens of thousands of clones, with under 85% as singletons. A single count supports this clone. Input material: peripheral blood. This chain links TRBV10-3 with TRBJ1-1; 7 bases align to TRBD1. This sequence originates from a human donor in a cohort sampled during active COVID-19. CDR3: CAVSGSLQGDTEAFF. The DNA for the CDR3 is TGTGCCGTATCCGGCAGTCTTCAGGGGGACACTGAAGCTTTCTTT.